Detailed here is one TCR beta chain. This clonotype was counted ten times or more. The antigen it binds to is not known. One base away there is no much larger clone; base qualities are not given. These data are taken from a study of neurological immune-mediated disorders (dated by TCRdb to between 2018 and 2021). Describing the broader study: Among the roughly 35 multiple sclerosis patients, around 30 had relapsing-remitting MS and 3 had secondary progressive MS. Peripheral blood TCR-beta repertoires from patients with HTLV-I-associated myelopathy (HAM/TSP), patients with multiple sclerosis, and healthy controls were compared in the study using UMI-based sequencing. The approximately 110 TCR-beta libraries included longitudinal samples, technical triplicates and paired sorted CD4+ and CD8+ T-cell subsets alongside PBMC samples. The cohort was made up of 68 subjects, consisting of about 14 HAM/TSP patients, roughly 35 multiple sclerosis patients and 20 healthy controls. Beyond this particular receptor, the publication reports: The MS cluster was not associated with any clinical or MRI features, and the authors stated that larger cohorts are needed. In a phylogenetic analysis, the repertoires of 18 out of 34 MS patients fell into a single cluster of related CDR3 sequences, pointing to a possible signature at the repertoire level. TCR clonal expansion was highest in HAM/TSP patients and lowest in MS patients, with MS patients falling below even healthy controls. No identical CDR3 amino acid sequences were found to be shared among expanded clones across subjects, suggesting that TCR-beta repertoires were private in all groups.

CDR1 and CDR2 (MNHEY, SVGEGT) derive from the germline V gene. V has 7 bases trimmed and J has 2 bases trimmed; junction bases matching no gene number 6. Including cysteine and phenylalanine, the CDR3 has 14 amino acids. Here the CDR3 DNA is all that survives: 42 bases in frame from base 1. For the unsorted PBMC libraries, 2 million PBMCs were stored in RNAlater at -80 degrees C until RNA extraction and were used to generate the libraries. Multiple sclerosis patients were enrolled in a US clinical protocol under which disease progression was evaluated by magnetic resonance imaging. PBMCs were separated from peripheral blood using Ficoll-Hypaque density gradient centrifugation and then cryopreserved in liquid nitrogen. cDNA synthesis used template-switch 5'RACE with a primer carrying a 10-nucleotide random unique molecular identifier tagging each TCR transcript. Over 170 million TCR-beta sequences, covering 15-18 subjects, were produced in each sequencing run. The RNeasy kit was used for extraction of total RNA. TCR-beta VDJ regions were amplified with primers for the TCR constant region and the 5'RACE anchor, using the KAPA Real-time Library Amplification kit. Sample indexes and Illumina adaptors were added in a first PCR, after which library yield was increased in a second PCR. After Ampure bead purification, the TCR product of roughly 650 bp was size-selected on a 2% E-gel SizeSelection system. Before pooling, libraries had their quality checked on a Bioanalyzer, their concentration measured with Qubit, and their quantity determined with the Kapa Library Quantification kit. Libraries were sequenced paired-end 2 x 150 bp on an Illumina HiSeq 2500. To increase sequence diversity, about 24-32% phiX was spiked into each library pool. As for the original processing: The quality-filtered reads were processed with the UMI-based MiGEC pipeline, whose error correction step removed more than 80% of the raw TCR sequences. IMGT germline references were used for alignment of VDJ genes, and clonotypes were defined by a unique CDR3 amino acid sequence together with V-J genes. Clonal expansion, Shannon diversity, and CDR3 relatedness (CalcPairwiseDistances, ClusterSamples) were evaluated with VDJtools, and phylogenetic trees were built with CLCbio workbench. Expanded clones were defined as having at least 8 unique UMIs, based on coefficient-of-variation modelling across technical triplicates. TCRdb trimmed public reads at Q25 via fastp, called clones via MiXCR and kept in-frame beta chains. CDR3 protein sequences are deduplicated, and each keeps its most common genes and DNA. The V and J calls reflect TCRdb's pipeline rather than the authors' work. The sample profile shows just over 95,000 distinct CDR3 sequences; approximately 3.3% of them were found once. The top ten constitute about 6% of the sample.

The specimen was PBMCs. The receptor chain draws on TRBV6-2 or TRBV6-3 and TRBJ2-7; the central 9 bases match TRBD2. This TCR was sampled from a woman younger than 35 with multiple sclerosis. CDR3 reads: CASTSGGGAYEQYF. The bases read TGTGCCAGCACCTCTGGCGGGGGGGCCTACGAGCAGTACTTC.